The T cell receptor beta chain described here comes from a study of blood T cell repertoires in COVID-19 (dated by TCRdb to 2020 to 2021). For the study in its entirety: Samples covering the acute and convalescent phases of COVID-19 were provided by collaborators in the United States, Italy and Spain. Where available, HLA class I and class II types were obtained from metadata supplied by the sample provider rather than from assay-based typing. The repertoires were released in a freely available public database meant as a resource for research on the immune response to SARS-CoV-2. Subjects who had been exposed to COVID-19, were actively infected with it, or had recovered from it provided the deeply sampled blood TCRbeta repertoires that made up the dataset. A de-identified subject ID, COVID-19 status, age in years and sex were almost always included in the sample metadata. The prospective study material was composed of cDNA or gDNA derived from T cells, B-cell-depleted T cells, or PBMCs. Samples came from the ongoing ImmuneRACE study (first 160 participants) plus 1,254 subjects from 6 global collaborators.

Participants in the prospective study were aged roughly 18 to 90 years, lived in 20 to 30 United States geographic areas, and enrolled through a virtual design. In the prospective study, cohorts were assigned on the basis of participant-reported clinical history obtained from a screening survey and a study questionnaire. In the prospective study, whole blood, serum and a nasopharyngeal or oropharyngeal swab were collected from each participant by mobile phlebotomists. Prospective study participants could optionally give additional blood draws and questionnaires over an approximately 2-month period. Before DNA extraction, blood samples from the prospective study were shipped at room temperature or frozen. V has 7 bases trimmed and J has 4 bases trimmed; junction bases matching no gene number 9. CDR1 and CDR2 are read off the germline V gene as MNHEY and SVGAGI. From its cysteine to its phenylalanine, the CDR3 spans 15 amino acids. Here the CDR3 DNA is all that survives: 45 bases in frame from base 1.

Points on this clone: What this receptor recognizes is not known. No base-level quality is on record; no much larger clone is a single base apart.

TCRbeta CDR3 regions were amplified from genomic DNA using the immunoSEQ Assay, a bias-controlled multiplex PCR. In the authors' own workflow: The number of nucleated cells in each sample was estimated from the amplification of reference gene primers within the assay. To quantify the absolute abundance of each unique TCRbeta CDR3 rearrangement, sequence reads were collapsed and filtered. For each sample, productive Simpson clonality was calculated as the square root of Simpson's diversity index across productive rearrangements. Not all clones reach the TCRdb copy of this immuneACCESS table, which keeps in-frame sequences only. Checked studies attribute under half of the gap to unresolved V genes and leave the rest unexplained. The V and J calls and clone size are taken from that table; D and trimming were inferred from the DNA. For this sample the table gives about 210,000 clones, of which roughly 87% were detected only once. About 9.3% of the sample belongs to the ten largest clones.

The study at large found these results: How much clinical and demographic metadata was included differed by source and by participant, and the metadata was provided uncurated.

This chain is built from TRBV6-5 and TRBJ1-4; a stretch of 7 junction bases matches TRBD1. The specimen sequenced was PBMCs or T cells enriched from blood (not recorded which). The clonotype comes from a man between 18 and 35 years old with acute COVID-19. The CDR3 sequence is CASIMPGGSNEKLFF. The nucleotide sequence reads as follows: TGTGCCAGCATTATGCCAGGGGGTAGTAATGAAAAACTGTTTTTT.